The clone carrying this TCR beta chain has a handful of counts. The antigen remains undetermined. This sample is drawn from a study of CD8 T cells in ankylosing spondylitis. MiXCR was run by TCRdb on the 5' RACE reads, yielding one entry per CDR3 protein. The sample carries around 440,000 distinct CDR3 sequences, more than 15% recorded once. Whole-study results and caveats: Disease-linked clones, CD8+, were relatively rare in peripheral blood. As reported, disease-linked clones showed significant enrichment in matched ankylosing spondylitis synovial fluid. Apparently characteristic of ankylosing spondylitis blood was a TCR beta motif (fewer than ten highly homologous variants).

The ends were cut back, 1 base at V and 1 base at J, with 8 bases in the middle. This CDR3 has 16 residues. Germline values: CDR1 MGHRA, CDR2 YSYEKL. The receptor comes from a male donor with ankylosing spondylitis. Sequencing was carried out using blood, either unsorted or a sorted T cell fraction (not recorded which). The chain combines TRBV4-1 with TRBJ1-6; D is unresolved. CDR3 residues: CASSQVHTSYNSPLHF. Written as DNA, the CDR3 is TGCGCCAGCAGCCAAGTTCACACTTCCTATAATTCACCCCTCCACTTT.